This TCR beta chain was captured in a study of T-cell memory formation after mild COVID-19. Study outcomes and limitations: The finding that pre-infection memory included some responding clones suggested that cross-reactive memory joined. Clones contracting over day 15 to 85 were CD4/CD8 balanced, with later expanders leaning CD4+. CD8+ contracting clones occupied EMRA, while CD4+ ones occupied mainly CM and EM.

Researchers used 5'RACE with constant-segment primers to make TCR alpha and TCR beta cDNA libraries that carry sample barcodes and UMIs. TCRdb reanalysed the 5' RACE reads using MiXCR and keeps one entry per CDR3 protein. The sample records about 100,000 distinct CDR3 sequences, approximately 15% being singletons. The CDR3 runs to 16 residues. Per the germline V gene, CDR1 is SNHLY and CDR2 is FYNNEI. The V end lost 2 bases, the J end lost 0 bases, and 12 bases lay between the germline ends. The sample holds a few counts of this clonotype. Its target is not known. This sequence originates from a young man who had mild COVID-19 (a few samples of this study predate the infection). Cell type and time point are not known. This chain links TRBV2 with TRBJ2-3; D is perhaps TRBD2 (6 bases). The sequenced material came from PBMCs or a T cell subset sorted from them (not recorded which). The CDR3 DNA follows: TGTGCCAGCAGTGAAACGGCTAGCGAAAGCACAGATACGCAGTATTTT. Amino acid sequence: CASSETASESTDTQYF.